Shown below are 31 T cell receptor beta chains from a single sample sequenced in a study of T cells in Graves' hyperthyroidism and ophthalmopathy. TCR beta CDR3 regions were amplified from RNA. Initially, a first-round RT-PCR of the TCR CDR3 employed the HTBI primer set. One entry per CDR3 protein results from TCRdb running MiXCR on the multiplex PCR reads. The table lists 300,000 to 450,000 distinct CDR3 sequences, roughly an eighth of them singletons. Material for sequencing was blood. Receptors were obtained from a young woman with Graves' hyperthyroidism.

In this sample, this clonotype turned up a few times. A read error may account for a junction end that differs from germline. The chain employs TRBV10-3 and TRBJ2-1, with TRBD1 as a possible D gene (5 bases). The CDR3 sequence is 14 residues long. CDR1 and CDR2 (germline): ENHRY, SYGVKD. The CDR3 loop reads CASSDSQVFNEQFF. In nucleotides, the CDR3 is TGTGCCAGCAGTGATTCACAGGTTTTCAATGAGCAGTTCTTC.

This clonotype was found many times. CDR3 bases: TGTGCCAGCAGCAAGACAGGGGGTACGGGTACTGAAGCTTTCTTT. It specifies CASSKTGGTGTEAFF. The rearrangement uses TRBV6-1 and TRBJ1-1; 9 bases are shared with TRBD1. Trimming took 6 bases from V and 5 from J; bases not matched to a gene: 10. Germline V lookup: CDR1 MNHNS, CDR2 SASEGT. There are 15 residues in the CDR3.

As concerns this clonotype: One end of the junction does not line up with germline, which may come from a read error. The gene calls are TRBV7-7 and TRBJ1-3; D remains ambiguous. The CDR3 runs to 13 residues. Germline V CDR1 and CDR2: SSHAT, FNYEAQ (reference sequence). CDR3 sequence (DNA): TGTGCTAGCAGCTCAGACGTCGGAAACACCATATATTTT. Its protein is CASSSDVGNTIYF.

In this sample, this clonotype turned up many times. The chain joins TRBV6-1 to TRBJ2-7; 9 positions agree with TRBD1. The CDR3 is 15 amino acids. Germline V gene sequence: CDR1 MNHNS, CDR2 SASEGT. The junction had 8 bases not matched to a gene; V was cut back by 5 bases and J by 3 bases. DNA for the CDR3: TGTGCCAGCAGTAGCTCAGGGACAGGGTTCTACGAGCAGTACTTC. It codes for CASSSSGTGFYEQYF.

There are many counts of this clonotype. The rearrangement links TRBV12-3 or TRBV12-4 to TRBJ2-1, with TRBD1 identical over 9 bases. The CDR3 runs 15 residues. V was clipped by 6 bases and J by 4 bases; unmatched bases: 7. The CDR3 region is CASSSGTGIYNEQFF. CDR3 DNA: TGTGCCAGCAGCTCCGGGACAGGGATTTACAATGAGCAGTTCTTC.

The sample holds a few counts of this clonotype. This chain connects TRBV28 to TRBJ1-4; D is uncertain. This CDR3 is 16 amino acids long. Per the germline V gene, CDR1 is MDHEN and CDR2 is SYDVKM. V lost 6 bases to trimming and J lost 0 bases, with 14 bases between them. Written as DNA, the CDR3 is TGTGCCAGCAGGTCCGGAGCGCTTGCAACTAATGAAAAACTGTTTTTT. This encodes CASRSGALATNEKLFF.

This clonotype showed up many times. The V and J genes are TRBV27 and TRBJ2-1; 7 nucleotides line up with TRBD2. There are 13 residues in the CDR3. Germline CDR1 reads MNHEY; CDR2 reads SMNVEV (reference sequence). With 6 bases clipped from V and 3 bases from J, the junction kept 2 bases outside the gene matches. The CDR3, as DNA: TGTGCCAGCAGCAGCGGGATCTACAATGAGCAGTTCTTC. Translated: CASSSGIYNEQFF.

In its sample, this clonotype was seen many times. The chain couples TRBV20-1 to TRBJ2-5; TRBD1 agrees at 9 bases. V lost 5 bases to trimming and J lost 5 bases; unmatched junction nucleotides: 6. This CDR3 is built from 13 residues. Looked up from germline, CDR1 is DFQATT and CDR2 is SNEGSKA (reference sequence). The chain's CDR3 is CSAYRGLDETQYF. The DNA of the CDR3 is TGCAGTGCTTACAGGGGGCTCGACGAGACCCAGTACTTC.

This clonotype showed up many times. The CDR3 is CASSLAGTGTYEQYF. DNA of the CDR3: TGTGCCAGCAGCTTAGCTGGGACGGGGACCTACGAGCAGTACTTC. The chain carries TRBV11-1 and TRBJ2-7, with D perhaps being TRBD1 or TRBD2 (5 bases each). V lost 0 bases and J lost 2, with 11 bases in between. The length of the CDR3 is 15 residues. Looked up from germline, CDR1 is SGHAT and CDR2 is FQDESV (reference sequence).

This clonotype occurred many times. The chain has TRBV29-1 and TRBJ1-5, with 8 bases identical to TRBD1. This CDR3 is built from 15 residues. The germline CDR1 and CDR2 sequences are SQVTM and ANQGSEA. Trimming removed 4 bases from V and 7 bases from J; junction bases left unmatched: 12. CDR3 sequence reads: CSVALQTGEGQPQHF. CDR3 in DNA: TGCAGCGTTGCACTACAGACAGGGGAAGGACAGCCCCAGCATTTT.

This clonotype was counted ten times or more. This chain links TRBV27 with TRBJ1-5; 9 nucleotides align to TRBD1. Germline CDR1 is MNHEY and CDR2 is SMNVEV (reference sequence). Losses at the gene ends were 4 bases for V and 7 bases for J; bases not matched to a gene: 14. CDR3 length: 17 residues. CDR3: CASSSGPTGGNFQPQHF. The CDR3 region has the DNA TGTGCCAGCAGTTCCGGCCCCACAGGGGGCAATTTCCAGCCCCAGCATTTT.

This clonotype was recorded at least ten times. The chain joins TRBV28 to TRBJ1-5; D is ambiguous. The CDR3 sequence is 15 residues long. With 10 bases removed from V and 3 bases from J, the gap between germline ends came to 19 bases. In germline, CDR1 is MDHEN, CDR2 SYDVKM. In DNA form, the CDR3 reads TGTGCCACCCAAAATGTGGGAGGGCACAATCAGCCCCAGCATTTT. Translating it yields CATQNVGGHNQPQHF.

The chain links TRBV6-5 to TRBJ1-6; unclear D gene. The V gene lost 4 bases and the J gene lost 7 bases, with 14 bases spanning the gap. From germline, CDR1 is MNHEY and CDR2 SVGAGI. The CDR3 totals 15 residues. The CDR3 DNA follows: TGTGCCAGCAGTTTATTTCCGGGTTCCAATTCACCCCTCCACTTT. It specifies CASSLFPGSNSPLHF.

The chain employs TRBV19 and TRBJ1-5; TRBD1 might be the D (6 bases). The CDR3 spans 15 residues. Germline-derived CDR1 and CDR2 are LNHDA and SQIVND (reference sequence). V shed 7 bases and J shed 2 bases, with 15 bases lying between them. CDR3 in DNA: TGTGCCAGTAAACCCCTGGGGGGCGGCAATCAGCCCCAGCATTTT. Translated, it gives CASKPLGGGNQPQHF.

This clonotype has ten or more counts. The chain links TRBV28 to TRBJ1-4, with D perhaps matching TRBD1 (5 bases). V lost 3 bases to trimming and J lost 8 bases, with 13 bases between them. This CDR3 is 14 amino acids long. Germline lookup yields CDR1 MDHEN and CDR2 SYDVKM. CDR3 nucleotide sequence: TGTGCCAGCAGTTTCGCAGGGTTCGACGAAAAACTGTTTTTT. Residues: CASSFAGFDEKLFF. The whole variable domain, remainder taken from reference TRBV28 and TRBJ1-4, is DVKVTQSSRYLVKRTGEKVFLECVQDMDHENMFWYRQDPGLGLRLIYFSYDVKMKEKGDIPEGYSVSREKKERFSLILESASTNQTSMYLCASSFAGFDEKLFFGSGTQLSVL.

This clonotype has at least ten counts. CDR3 amino acids: CASSPPGTGVYGYTF. In DNA form, the CDR3 reads TGTGCCAGCTCACCACCGGGGACAGGGGTCTATGGCTACACCTTC. The V call is TRBV18, the J call TRBJ1-2; 10 nucleotides agree with TRBD1. The length of the CDR3 is 15 residues. Germline V CDR1 and CDR2: KGHSH, LQKENI. Trimming at V came to 0 bases and at J to 4 bases, leaving 2 bases not matched to a gene.

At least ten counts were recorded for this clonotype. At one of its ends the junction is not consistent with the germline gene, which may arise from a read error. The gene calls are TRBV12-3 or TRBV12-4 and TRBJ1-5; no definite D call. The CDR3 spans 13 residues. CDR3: CASSVDGSQRQHF. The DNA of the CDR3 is TGTGCCAGCAGCGTCGATGGATCTCAGCGCCAGCATTTT.

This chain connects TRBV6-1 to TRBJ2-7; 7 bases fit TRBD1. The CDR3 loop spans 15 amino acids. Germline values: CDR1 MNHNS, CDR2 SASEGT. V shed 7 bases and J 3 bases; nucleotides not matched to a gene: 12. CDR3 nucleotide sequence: TGTGCCAGCAATCCACAGGGGTCCCAATACTACGAGCAGTACTTC. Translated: CASNPQGSQYYEQYF.

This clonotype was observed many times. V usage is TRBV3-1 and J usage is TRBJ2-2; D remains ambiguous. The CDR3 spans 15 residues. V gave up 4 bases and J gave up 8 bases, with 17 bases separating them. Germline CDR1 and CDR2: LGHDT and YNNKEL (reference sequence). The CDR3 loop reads CASSLQIVGTGELFF. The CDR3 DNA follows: TGTGCCAGCAGCCTCCAAATCGTGGGAACGGGGGAGCTGTTTTTT.

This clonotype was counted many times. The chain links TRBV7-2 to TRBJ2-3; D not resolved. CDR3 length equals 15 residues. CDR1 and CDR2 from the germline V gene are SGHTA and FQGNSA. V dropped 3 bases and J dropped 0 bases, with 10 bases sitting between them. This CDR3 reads CASSLTDTSTDTQYF. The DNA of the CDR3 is TGTGCCAGCAGCTTGACGGATACTAGCACAGATACGCAGTATTTT.

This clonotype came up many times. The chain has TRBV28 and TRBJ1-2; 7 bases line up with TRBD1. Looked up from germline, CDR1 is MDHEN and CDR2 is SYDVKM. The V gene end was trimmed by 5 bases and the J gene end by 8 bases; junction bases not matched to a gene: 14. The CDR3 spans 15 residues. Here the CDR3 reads CASSLELTGSGGYTF. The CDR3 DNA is TGTGCCAGCAGTCTCGAATTGACAGGGTCCGGGGGCTACACCTTC.

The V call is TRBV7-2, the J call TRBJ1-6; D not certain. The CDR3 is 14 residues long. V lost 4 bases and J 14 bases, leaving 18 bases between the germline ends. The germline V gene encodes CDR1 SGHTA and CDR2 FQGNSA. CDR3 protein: CASSSNRRFSTLHF. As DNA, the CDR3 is TGTGCCAGCAGCTCGAATAGAAGGTTCTCTACCCTCCACTTT.

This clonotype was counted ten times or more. Written as DNA, the CDR3 is TGTGCCACCAGTGGAGCGGGGATAAGGAGCACCGGGGAGCTGTTTTTT. Its protein is CATSGAGIRSTGELFF. This rearrangement joins TRBV24-1 to TRBJ2-2; TRBD2 matches 7 bases. This CDR3 has 16 amino acids. Germline lookup yields CDR1 KGHDR and CDR2 SFDVKD. Germline trimming cut 5 bases from V and 4 bases from J; bases unmatched to any gene: 9.

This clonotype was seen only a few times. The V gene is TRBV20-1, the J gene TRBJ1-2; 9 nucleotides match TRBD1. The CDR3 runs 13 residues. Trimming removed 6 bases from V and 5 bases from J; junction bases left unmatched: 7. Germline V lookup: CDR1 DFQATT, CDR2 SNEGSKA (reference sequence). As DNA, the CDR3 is TGCAGTGCCCTAGGACAGGGGTGGTATGGCTACACCTTC. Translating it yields CSALGQGWYGYTF.

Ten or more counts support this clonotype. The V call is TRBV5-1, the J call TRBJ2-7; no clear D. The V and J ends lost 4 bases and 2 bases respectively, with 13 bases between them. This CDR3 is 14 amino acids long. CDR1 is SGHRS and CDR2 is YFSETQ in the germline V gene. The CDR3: CASSQDSKAYEQYF. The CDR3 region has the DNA TGCGCCAGCAGCCAGGATTCTAAAGCCTACGAGCAGTACTTC.

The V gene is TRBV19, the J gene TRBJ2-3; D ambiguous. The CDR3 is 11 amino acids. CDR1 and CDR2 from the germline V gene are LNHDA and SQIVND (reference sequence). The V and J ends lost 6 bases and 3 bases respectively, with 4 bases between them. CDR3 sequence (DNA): TGTGCCAGTAGAAATACAGATACGCAGTATTTT. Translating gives CASRNTDTQYF.

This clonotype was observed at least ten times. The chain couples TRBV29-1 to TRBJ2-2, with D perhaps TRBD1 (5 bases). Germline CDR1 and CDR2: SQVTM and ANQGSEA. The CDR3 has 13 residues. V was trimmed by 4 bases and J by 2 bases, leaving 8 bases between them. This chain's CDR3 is CSVAGPNTGELFF. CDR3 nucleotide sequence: TGCAGCGTTGCAGGGCCTAACACCGGGGAGCTGTTTTTT.

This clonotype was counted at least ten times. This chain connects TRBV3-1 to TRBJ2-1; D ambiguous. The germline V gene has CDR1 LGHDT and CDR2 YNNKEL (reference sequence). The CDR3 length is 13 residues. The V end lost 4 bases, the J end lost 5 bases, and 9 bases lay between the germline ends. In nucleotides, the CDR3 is TGTGCCAGCAGCCCTAGGGAAAACAATGAGCAGTTCTTC. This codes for CASSPRENNEQFF.

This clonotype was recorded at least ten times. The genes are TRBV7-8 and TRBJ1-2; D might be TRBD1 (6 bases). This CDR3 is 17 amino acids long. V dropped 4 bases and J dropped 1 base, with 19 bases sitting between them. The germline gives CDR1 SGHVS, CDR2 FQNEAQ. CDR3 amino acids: CASSSPTGTQHNYGYTF. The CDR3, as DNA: TGTGCCAGCAGCTCCCCGACCGGGACACAACATAACTATGGCTACACCTTC.

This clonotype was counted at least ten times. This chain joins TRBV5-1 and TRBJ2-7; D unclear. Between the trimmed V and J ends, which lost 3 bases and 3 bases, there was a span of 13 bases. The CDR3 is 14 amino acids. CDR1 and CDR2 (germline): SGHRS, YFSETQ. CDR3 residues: CASSSQTANYEQYF. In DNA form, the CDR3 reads TGCGCCAGCAGCTCCCAAACAGCAAACTACGAGCAGTACTTC.

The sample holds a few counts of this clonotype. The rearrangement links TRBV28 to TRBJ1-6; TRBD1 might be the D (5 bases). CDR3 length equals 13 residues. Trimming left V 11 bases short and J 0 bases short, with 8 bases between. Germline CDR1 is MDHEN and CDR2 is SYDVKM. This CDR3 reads CAGDSSYNSPLHF. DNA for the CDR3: TGTGCCGGCGACAGCTCCTATAATTCACCCCTCCACTTT.